This T cell receptor (beta chain) was sequenced for a study of blood T cell repertoires in COVID-19. Study at large: Acute and convalescent COVID-19 samples came from the United States, Italy and Spain. PBMCs, B-cell-depleted T cells, or T cells provided the cDNA or gDNA that made up the material.

In the original processing: The assay estimated nucleated cells by amplifying reference gene primers. Profiling relied on immunoSEQ multiplex PCR, and the TCRdb table lists in-frame clones only, not all of them. That table furnishes V, J and clone size, whereas the DNA furnished D and trimming. Found here are 90,000 to 110,000 clones, 85% of them singletons; the top ten hold around 4.1%. The trim removed 5 bases at V and 5 bases at J, leaving 9 bases unmatched. The CDR3 runs to 15 residues. Germline loops: CDR1 PRHDT, CDR2 FYEKMQ (reference sequence). This clone has only one observation. The TCR originated in a man between 50 and 59 years old with acute or convalescent COVID-19. This rearrangement joins TRBV13 to TRBJ2-7; 10 nucleotides line up with TRBD2. The sample was peripheral blood. CDR3 region: CASSPEAGGPNEQYF. CDR3 bases: TGTGCCAGCAGCCCAGAAGCGGGAGGGCCGAACGAGCAGTACTTC.